This T cell receptor beta chain was found in a study of blood T cells in healthy people across ages. It was with a sample-barcoded 5' primer and a J-beta primer mix that a second PCR of roughly 7 to 12 cycles was run. TCRdb analysed the 5' RACE reads with MiXCR anew, one entry per CDR3 protein. The data show roughly 500,000 distinct CDR3 sequences, approximately 30% seen once. Trimming shortened V by 0 bases and J by 9 bases, and 9 bases separated the two germline ends. From germline, CDR1 is LGHNA and CDR2 YNFKEQ. The CDR3 has 13 amino acids. The gene calls are TRBV4-2 and TRBJ2-1; D perhaps matches TRBD2 (6 bases). This receptor was obtained from a woman in her sixties or seventies in good health. Material for sequencing was blood. CDR3 sequence: CASSQEGGFEQFF. The CDR3 nucleotides are TGTGCCAGCAGCCAAGAGGGGGGTTTTGAGCAGTTCTTC.